A single sample gave rise to the 13 T cell receptor beta chains below, sequenced in a study of T cell repertoires in cytomegalovirus infection. No antigen has been identified for these receptors. TCRdb re-called the reads through MiXCR, storing one row per CDR3 protein. The data contain about 63,000 distinct CDR3 sequences, around 21% of them singletons. This specimen was CD8+ T cells from cultured PBMCs, taken from culture after CMV antigen stimulation. These receptors were obtained from a human donor in good health (CMV status not recorded). Some clones in this sample may be carry-over from other donors' samples.

In this sample, this clonotype turned up a few times. The chain has TRBV7-9 and TRBJ1-5; D not resolved. CDR1 is SEHNR, CDR2 FQNEAQ, per germline (reference sequence). The CDR3 totals 15 residues. Trimming pared 3 bases from V and 7 bases from J, leaving 16 bases between. As DNA, the CDR3 is TGTGCCAGCAGCTTGACGAAGGGCGAGGGACAGCCCCAGCATTTT. Protein: CASSLTKGEGQPQHF.

The chain joins TRBV7-2 to TRBJ2-3; unclear D gene. The CDR3 runs to 13 residues. V lost 4 bases and J lost 5, with 10 bases in between. CDR1 is SGHTA and CDR2 is FQGNSA in the germline V gene. This CDR3 reads CASSSGPKDTQYF. The CDR3 DNA reads TGTGCCAGCAGCTCAGGACCTAAAGATACGCAGTATTTT.

This chain joins TRBV7-9 and TRBJ1-1, with D possibly TRBD1 on 5 matching bases. The CDR3 covers 15 residues. With 5 bases removed from V and 1 base from J, the gap between germline ends came to 14 bases. Germline V CDR1 and CDR2: SEHNR, FQNEAQ (reference sequence). The CDR3 DNA reads TGTGCCAGCAGCCCTCCCGGGACTGGGAACACTGAAGCTTTCTTT. This sequence encodes CASSPPGTGNTEAFF.

The V and J genes are TRBV5-5 and TRBJ2-7; 7 bases are a match to TRBD2. Trimming took 4 bases from V and 6 from J; bases not matched to a gene: 7. CDR3 size: 13 residues. From germline, CDR1 is SGHKS and CDR2 YYEKEE (reference sequence). The CDR3 loop is CASSRGVTGEQYF. CDR3 in DNA: TGTGCCAGCAGCCGGGGGGTTACCGGCGAGCAGTACTTC.

The V call is TRBV5-1, the J call TRBJ2-5, with 10 bases that match TRBD2. The CDR3 runs to 16 residues. The V segment lost 2 bases and the J segment 3 bases; nucleotides outside the gene matches: 7. In germline, CDR1 is SGHRS, CDR2 YFSETQ. CDR3 nucleotide sequence: TGCGCCAGCAGCTTTACCCCGGGACTAGCGAAAGAGACCCAGTACTTC. It translates to CASSFTPGLAKETQYF.

This clonotype was observed a handful of times. The chain employs TRBV7-9 and TRBJ2-1; D not certain. V lost 3 bases to trimming and J lost 9 bases, with 9 bases between them. CDR1 and CDR2 (germline): SEHNR, FQNEAQ (reference sequence). This CDR3 has 12 amino acids. The CDR3 DNA follows: TGTGCCAGCAGCTTTGGCCCTGGTGAGCAGTTCTTC. Translation: CASSFGPGEQFF.

This clonotype was recorded many times. The V and J genes are TRBV7-9 and TRBJ2-7; 12 bases agree with TRBD1. The CDR3 loop spans 16 amino acids. V lost 4 bases, J lost 2 bases, and 6 bases stayed unmatched. Per the germline V gene, CDR1 is SEHNR and CDR2 is FQNEAQ (reference sequence). The CDR3 DNA reads as TGTGCCAGCAGCTCACGGGACAGGGGGCCCCCCTACGAGCAGTACTTC. Encoded protein: CASSSRDRGPPYEQYF.

In its sample, this clonotype was seen once. The chain uses TRBV12-3 or TRBV12-4 and TRBJ1-5, with a weak D call TRBD1 (6 bases). This CDR3 comprises 14 residues. With 3 bases removed from V and 6 bases from J, the gap between germline ends came to 12 bases. The CDR3 sequence is CASSFMGATQPQHF. CDR3 nucleotide sequence: TGTGCCAGCAGTTTTATGGGGGCAACTCAGCCCCAGCATTTT.

The rearrangement uses TRBV29-1 and TRBJ2-1; 11 bases align to TRBD2. CDR1 SQVTM and CDR2 ANQGSEA come from the germline V gene. CDR3 length: 14 amino acids. V dropped 5 bases and J dropped 5; count of bases not matched to a gene: 5. The CDR3 coding sequence is TGCAGCGTTTTTAGCGGGGGGGCCAACAATGAGCAGTTCTTC. It is translated as CSVFSGGANNEQFF.

J is TRBJ1-6 and V is TRBV7-2, with D possibly matching TRBD1 (6 bases). The V gene lost 1 base and the J gene lost 9 bases, with 13 bases spanning the gap. The CDR3 length is 15 residues. Germline V gives CDR1 SGHTA, CDR2 FQGNSA. The CDR3 region has the DNA TGTGCCAGCAGCTTAGTAGGGGGATTGGGTTCACCCCTCCACTTT. Protein: CASSLVGGLGSPLHF.

This chain links TRBV13 with TRBJ1-1; tentative D call: TRBD1 (6 bases). CDR1 and CDR2 from the germline V gene are PRHDT and FYEKMQ (reference sequence). The CDR3 spans 16 residues. The V end was cut by 0 bases, the J end by 0 bases, with 11 bases between. This chain's CDR3 is CASSLGLGQMNTEAFF. The CDR3 bases are TGTGCCAGCAGCTTAGGCCTCGGACAGATGAACACTGAAGCTTTCTTT.

The chain links TRBV6-2 or TRBV6-3 to TRBJ2-1; TRBD2 is a possible D gene (7 bases). The V end lost 7 bases, the J end lost 8 bases, and 21 bases lay between the germline ends. Germline loops: CDR1 MNHEY, CDR2 SVGEGT. CDR3 size: 15 residues. The CDR3 region has the DNA TGTGCCAGCACCCTTCGGGGGGCCCCTGTCGATGAGCAGTTCTTC. It specifies CASTLRGAPVDEQFF.

This clonotype has a handful of counts. The V call is TRBV29-1, the J call TRBJ2-1; D is ambiguous. Germline CDR1 and CDR2: SQVTM and ANQGSEA. Trimming pared 0 bases from V and 0 bases from J, leaving 12 bases between. The CDR3 totals 16 residues. The DNA for the CDR3 is TGCAGCGTTGAAGACGGATTAATAAGCTCCTACAATGAGCAGTTCTTC. Its protein product is CSVEDGLISSYNEQFF.